These T cell receptor beta chains were read from a single sample in a study of blood T cell repertoires in COVID-19. Only in-frame clones appear in the TCRdb table, and some are missing; sequencing was by immunoSEQ multiplex PCR. The data contain around 120,000 clones, approximately 90% of them singletons. The sequencing sample was made of peripheral blood. The source of these receptors is a human donor in a cohort sampled during active COVID-19. CDR3s include the opening cysteine and the closing phenylalanine or tryptophan. Fields, in order: J gene, D gene, V gene, clone size, CDR3 protein, CDR3 DNA. D genes are given only for firm matches. Clone size is stated in some rows and not others, as once, few, many or a class when expanded.

TRBJ1-2	.	TRBV28	.	CASMTGDTGYGYTF	TGTGCCAGCATGACCGGGGACACCGGCTATGGCTACACCTTC
TRBJ2-2	.	TRBV7-9	.	CASSLQGNTGELFF	TGTGCCAGCAGCTTACAGGGGAACACCGGGGAGCTGTTTTTT
TRBJ1-4	TRBD1	TRBV29-1	.	CSVTYRGHANEKLFF	TGCAGCGTTACGTACAGGGGGCATGCTAATGAAAAACTGTTTTTT
TRBJ1-4	TRBD1	TRBV6-1	once	CASSGAGTGSYEKLFF	TGTGCCAGCAGTGGAGCCGGGACAGGGTCATATGAAAAACTGTTTTTT
TRBJ1-5	.	TRBV21-1	.	CASNPTGYDDQPQHF	TGTGCCAGCAACCCTACCGGGTATGATGATCAGCCCCAGCATTTT
TRBJ2-1	TRBD2	TRBV13	.	CASSRGLPGDNEQFF	TGTGCCAGCAGCCGGGGACTACCAGGAGACAATGAGCAGTTCTTC
TRBJ2-6	TRBD2	TRBV7-9	.	CAPGAPSGSVSGANVLTF	TGTGCCCCTGGGGCCCCAAGCGGGAGTGTATCTGGGGCCAACGTCCTGACTTTC
TRBJ2-5	TRBD1	TRBV18	.	CASSGTGVYRETQYF	TGTGCCAGCTCAGGGACAGGTGTTTATCGAGAGACCCAGTACTTC
TRBJ1-5	TRBD1	TRBV6-5	once	CASSMGGQGPQHF	TGTGCCAGCAGTATGGGGGGACAGGGGCCCCAGCATTTT
TRBJ1-2	.	TRBV19	.	CASSIEGLSYTF	TGTGCCAGTAGTATAGAAGGACTGAGCTACACCTTC